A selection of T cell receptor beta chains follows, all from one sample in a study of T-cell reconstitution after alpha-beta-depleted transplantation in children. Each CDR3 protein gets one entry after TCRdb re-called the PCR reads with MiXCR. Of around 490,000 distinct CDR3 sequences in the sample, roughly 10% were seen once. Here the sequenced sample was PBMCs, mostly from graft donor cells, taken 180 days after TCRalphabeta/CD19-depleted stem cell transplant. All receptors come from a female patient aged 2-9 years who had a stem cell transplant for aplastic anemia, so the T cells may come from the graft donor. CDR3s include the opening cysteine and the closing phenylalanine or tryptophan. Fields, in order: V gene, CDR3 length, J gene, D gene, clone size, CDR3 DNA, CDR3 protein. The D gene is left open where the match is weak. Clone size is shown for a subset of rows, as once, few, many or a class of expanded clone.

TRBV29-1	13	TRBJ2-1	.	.	TGCAGCGTTGAAGTGTGGGCCACTAGTGAGCAGTTCTTC	CSVEVWATSEQFF
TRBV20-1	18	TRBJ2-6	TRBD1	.	TGCAGTGCTCCTCCCAGGGGACAGGCCAGCTCTGGGGCCAACGTCCTGACTTTC	CSAPPRGQASSGANVLTF
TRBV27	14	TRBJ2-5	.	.	TGTGCCAGCAGTCCTGGGCCCAGAGGTGAGACCCAGTACTTC	CASSPGPRGETQYF
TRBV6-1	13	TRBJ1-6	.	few	TGTGCCAGCAGGCAGACGGCGGATTCACCCCTCCACTTT	CASRQTADSPLHF
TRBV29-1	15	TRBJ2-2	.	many	TGCAGCGTCAAACAGGAATCCTTGAACACCGGGGAGCTGTTTTTT	CSVKQESLNTGELFF
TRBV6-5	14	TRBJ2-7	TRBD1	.	TGTGCCAGCAGTTCCTGGGACAGCTCCTACGAGCAGTACTTC	CASSSWDSSYEQYF
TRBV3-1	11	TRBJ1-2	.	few	TGTGCCAGCAGCCGACACTATGGCTACACCTTC	CASSRHYGYTF
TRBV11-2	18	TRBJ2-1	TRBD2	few	TGTGCCAGCAGCTTAGGCCGGGGGGTTCTTAAATCCTACAATGAGCAGTTCTTC	CASSLGRGVLKSYNEQFF
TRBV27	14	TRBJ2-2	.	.	TGTGCCAGCAGTTTAAGCGAAAACACCGGGGAGCTGTTTTTT	CASSLSENTGELFF
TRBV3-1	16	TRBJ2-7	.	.	TGTGCCAGCAGCCAAGCGCATCGTGGACGGACCTACGAGCAGTACTTC	CASSQAHRGRTYEQYF
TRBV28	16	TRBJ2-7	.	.	TGTGCCAGCAGCTCAGGGGAAGCGGGAACCTCCTACGAGCAGTACTTC	CASSSGEAGTSYEQYF
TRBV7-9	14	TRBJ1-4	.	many	TGTGCCAGCAGCTTAAAAGGGTCTAATGAAAAACTGTTTTTT	CASSLKGSNEKLFF
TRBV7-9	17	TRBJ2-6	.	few	TGTGCCAGCAGCTTTAGGCACCTGTCCTCTGGGGCCAACGTCCTGACTTTC	CASSFRHLSSGANVLTF
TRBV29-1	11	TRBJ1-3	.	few	TGCAGCATACAACGGGGAAACACCATATATTTT	CSIQRGNTIYF
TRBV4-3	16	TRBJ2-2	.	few	TGCGCCAGCAGCCAATACCCCTTAGGGAACACCGGGGAGCTGTTTTTT	CASSQYPLGNTGELFF
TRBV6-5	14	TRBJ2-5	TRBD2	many	TGTGCCAGCAGCCCCGGGACTAGCTGGGAGACCCAGTACTTC	CASSPGTSWETQYF